Each of the 10 T cell receptor beta chains below was sequenced from the same sample in a study of cytomegalovirus exposure and HLA in healthy donors (TCRdb year 2017). Library preparation employed the immunoSEQ multiplex PCR assay. A mixture of 60 forward primers for TCR Vbeta segments and 13 reverse primers for TCR Jbeta segments was used in the multiplex PCR. TCRdb obtained this table from immuneACCESS and retained in-frame rearrangements with V and J assigned. These tables miss some clones; where compared with another copy, unresolved V genes account for less than half of the shortfall, and the remainder is unexplained. The sample data list more than 150,000 clones, and 75% to 85% of these were observed just once. The ten largest clones capture 1.4% of the sample. The specimen was PBMCs. The receptors originated from a man younger than 35 in good health and CMV-seronegative.

J is TRBJ1-5 and V is TRBV14, with 8 bases identical to TRBD1. Per germline, CDR1 SGHDN and CDR2 FVKESK. The CDR3 length is 15 residues. V trimming: 3 bases; J trimming: 8 bases; junction bases outside the gene matches: 9. Written as DNA, the CDR3 is TGTGCCAGCAGCCAGGACAGGGCCTCAAGGAAGCCCCAGCATTTT. This gives the protein CASSQDRASRKPQHF.

The chain carries TRBV4-1 and TRBJ2-3; 8 bases map to TRBD2. The CDR3 sequence is 16 residues long. CDR1 is MGHRA and CDR2 is YSYEKL in the germline V gene. Trimming removed 4 bases from V and 4 bases from J; junction bases left unmatched: 10. The CDR3 protein is CASSPGGTGSADTQYF. CDR3 in DNA: TGCGCCAGCAGCCCGGGAGGGACGGGTAGCGCAGATACGCAGTATTTT.

J is TRBJ1-1 and V is TRBV6-1; 11 bases line up with TRBD1. V shed 2 bases, J shed 0 bases, and the junction held 17 bases outside the gene matches. The V gene's germline CDR1 is MNHNS and CDR2 SASEGT. This CDR3 region has 21 residues. CDR3 sequence reads: CASSEKDRGQRWNFMNTEAFF. The CDR3, as DNA: TGTGCCAGCAGTGAAAAGGACAGGGGGCAGCGGTGGAATTTCATGAACACTGAAGCTTTCTTT.

This clone was picked up one time. The genes are TRBV5-1 and TRBJ2-5; weak D call: TRBD2 (6 bases). Trimming pared 1 base from V and 7 bases from J, leaving 20 bases between. Germline V gene sequence: CDR1 SGHRS, CDR2 YFSETQ. The CDR3 is 16 amino acids. The CDR3 nucleotides are TGCGCCAGCAGCTTGTTGGGTCCCCGGGGGAAGTCGACCCAGTACTTC. It codes for CASSLLGPRGKSTQYF.

As to this clone: A read error may produce the germline difference seen at one junction end. Other DNA sequences within the sample encode an identical CDR3. The V gene is TRBV9, the J gene TRBJ1-2; TRBD1 matches 7 bases. CDR3 length: 16 residues. Germline CDR1 and CDR2: SGDLS and YYNGEE. The CDR3 here is CASSVDTGTVSYGYTF. The CDR3 DNA sequence: TGTGCCAGTAGCGTGGATACCGGGACAGTTTCTTATGGCTACACCTTC.

The chain combines TRBV30 with TRBJ2-5; TRBD2 is a possible D gene (5 bases). Germline V gene sequence: CDR1 GTSNPN, CDR2 SVGIG (reference sequence). The V and J ends lost 0 bases and 11 bases respectively, with 13 bases between them. The CDR3 consists of 12 residues. The CDR3 DNA follows: TGTGCCTGGAGTGTAAGAGGTTGGGAGCAGTACTTC. It codes for CAWSVRGWEQYF.

The chain links TRBV7-9 to TRBJ2-5; D is uncertain. The CDR3 sequence is 14 residues long. The germline V and J ends were trimmed by 3 bases and 3 bases, with 11 bases remaining between them. CDR1 is SEHNR, CDR2 FQNEAQ, per germline (reference sequence). This CDR3 reads CASSLKNEEETQYF. The CDR3, as DNA: TGTGCCAGCAGCTTGAAGAACGAGGAAGAGACCCAGTACTTC.

CDR3 nucleotide sequence: TGTGCCAGCAGTTTGGACAGGGCGGGGACTGAAGCTTTCTTT. It codes for CASSLDRAGTEAFF. The rearrangement joins TRBV27 to TRBJ1-1; 8 positions match TRBD1. V gave up 3 bases and J gave up 5 bases; unmatched junction bases: 5. CDR3 size: 14 residues. Germline CDR1 and CDR2: MNHEY and SMNVEV (reference sequence).

The chain carries TRBV5-6 and TRBJ1-2; D is perhaps TRBD1 (5 bases). CDR1 and CDR2 from the germline V gene are SGHDT and YYEEEE. The CDR3 runs 14 residues. Trimming stripped 3 bases from V and 4 bases from J, with 13 bases between. CDR3 in amino acids: CASSSGFDSYGYTF. CDR3 in DNA: TGTGCCAGCAGCTCGGGTTTCGACAGCTATGGCTACACCTTC.

The rearrangement links TRBV27 to TRBJ2-7; 9 bases align to TRBD2. CDR1 is MNHEY, CDR2 SMNVEV, per germline (reference sequence). This CDR3 has 14 amino acids. V dropped 3 bases and J dropped 4; count of bases not matched to a gene: 4. As DNA, the CDR3 is TGTGCCAGCAGTTTTGCGGGAGGGCTATACGAGCAGTACTTC. Translation gives CASSFAGGLYEQYF.